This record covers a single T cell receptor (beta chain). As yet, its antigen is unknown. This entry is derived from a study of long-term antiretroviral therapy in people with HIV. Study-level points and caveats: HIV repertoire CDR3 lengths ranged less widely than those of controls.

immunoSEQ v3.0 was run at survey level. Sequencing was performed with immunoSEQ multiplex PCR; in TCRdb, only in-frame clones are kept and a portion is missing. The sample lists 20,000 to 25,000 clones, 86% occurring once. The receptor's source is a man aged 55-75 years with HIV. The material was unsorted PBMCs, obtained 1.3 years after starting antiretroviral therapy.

The CDR3 here is CAWGPNEKLFF. Written as DNA, the CDR3 is TGTGCCTGGGGACCTAATGAAAAACTGTTTTTT. This chain links TRBV30 with TRBJ1-4, with D hard to call. The CDR3 has 11 residues. Germline V lookup: CDR1 GTSNPN, CDR2 SVGIG (reference sequence). V lost 5 bases and J lost 3, with 4 bases in between.